Sequencing of this T cell receptor beta chain was carried out in a study of blood T cell repertoires in COVID-19. Study details: Sources were T cells, B-cell-depleted T cells, or PBMCs; the material itself was cDNA or gDNA.

Sequenced by immunoSEQ multiplex PCR; TCRdb stores in-frame clones only, minus some. The table includes about 170,000 clones, 84% detected once. This clone was counted once. Germline V CDR1 and CDR2: SGHRS, YFSETQ. This CDR3 is 13 amino acids long. The germline V and J ends were trimmed by 0 bases and 2 bases, with 4 bases remaining between them. The sequenced sample consisted of peripheral blood. The rearrangement links TRBV5-1 to TRBJ2-3; the D is unclear. This TCR derives from a woman older than 75 with COVID-19, enrolled during active disease. Here the CDR3 reads CASSLVATDTQYF. For the CDR3, the DNA is TGCGCCAGCAGCTTGGTGGCCACAGATACGCAGTATTTT. Full variable domain (outside the CDR3, taken from reference TRBV5-1 and TRBJ2-3): KAGVTQTPRYLIKTRGQQVTLSCSPISGHRSVSWYQQTPGQGLQFLFEYFSETQRNKGNFPGRFSGRQFSNSRSEMNVSTLELGDSALYLCASSLVATDTQYFGPGTRLTVL.